This paragraph reports one T cell receptor (beta chain). Its specificity is unknown. This specimen belongs to a study of cytomegalovirus exposure and HLA in healthy donors. The study, taken as a whole, reports: Some public TCRs appeared in many individuals, while most sequences were rare.

Germline V gene data show CDR1 as MDHEN and CDR2 as SYDVKM. CDR3 length equals 17 residues. Trimming took 2 bases from V and 8 from J; bases not matched to a gene: 17. Sequencing was performed with immunoSEQ multiplex PCR; in TCRdb, only in-frame clones are kept and a portion is missing. Of approximately 60,000 clones listed, approximately 95% are singletons. The source material was PBMCs. This TCR was sampled from a woman younger than 35 in good health and CMV-seropositive. The chain uses TRBV28 and TRBJ1-2, with 7 bases matching TRBD1. CDR3 sequence reads: CASSLPRPTGLTGGYTF. CDR3 bases: TGTGCCAGCAGTTTACCCCGTCCGACAGGGCTGACGGGAGGCTACACCTTC.